Presented here are 29 T cell receptor beta chains from one specimen sequenced in a study of blood T cell repertoires in COVID-19. Libraries were prepared by immunoSEQ multiplex PCR; TCRdb keeps only in-frame clonotypes and omits some of them. The sample yields 130,000 or so clones, about 90% seen once. The specimen sequenced was peripheral blood. Every receptor here comes from a woman in her fifties or sixties who had recovered from COVID-19.

CDR3 residues: CASSYTGAGTEAFF. The CDR3 bases are TGTGCCAGCAGCTACACAGGGGCTGGAACTGAAGCTTTCTTT. This chain joins TRBV7-9 and TRBJ1-1, with 7 bases identical to TRBD1. Germline V gene lookup returns CDR1 SEHNR and CDR2 FQNEAQ (reference sequence). The ends lost 4 bases at V and 5 bases at J; junction bases unmatched: 7. This CDR3 comprises 14 residues.

The V gene is TRBV3-1 (or the pseudogene TRBV3-2), the J gene TRBJ1-6; D is possibly TRBD1 (6 bases). Germline assignment: CDR1 LGHDT and CDR2 YNNKEL (reference sequence). Trimming took off 1 base at V and 0 bases at J, with 10 bases between the two ends. CDR3 length equals 17 residues. The chain's CDR3 is CASSQGLGGSYNSPLHF. The CDR3 DNA follows: TGTGCCAGCAGCCAAGGGTTAGGGGGCTCCTATAATTCACCCCTCCACTTT.

This chain connects TRBV11-2 to TRBJ2-1, with D possibly matching TRBD2 (6 bases). This CDR3 region has 16 residues. The V gene's germline CDR1 is SGHAT and CDR2 FQNNGV. V was clipped by 5 bases and J by 8 bases, with 22 bases between them. In DNA, the CDR3 is TGTGCCAGCAGCCCCCTAAGTGAAAAGGCGGGATATGAGCAGTTCTTC. This codes for CASSPLSEKAGYEQFF.

The V gene is TRBV11-2, the J gene TRBJ1-3; 7 positions agree with TRBD1. After removal of 2 bases from V and 0 bases from J, the junction contained 7 bases not matched to a gene. This CDR3 region has 17 residues. Germline V gives CDR1 SGHAT, CDR2 FQNNGV. CDR3 bases: TGTGCCAGCAGCTTATTCACAGGGGCATTCTCTGGAAACACCATATATTTT. Its protein is CASSLFTGAFSGNTIYF.

V is TRBV27 and J is TRBJ2-7; TRBD1 agrees at 8 bases. The length of the CDR3 is 13 residues. Germline values: CDR1 MNHEY, CDR2 SMNVEV (reference sequence). The V segment lost 2 bases and the J segment 5 bases; nucleotides outside the gene matches: 2. CDR3 residues: CASSLGQGHEQYF. CDR3 bases: TGTGCCAGCAGTTTAGGACAGGGCCACGAGCAGTACTTC.

The V gene is TRBV3-1 (or the pseudogene TRBV3-2), the J gene TRBJ1-1, with D unresolved. Trimming left V 6 bases short and J 1 base short, with 9 bases between. Germline V CDR1 and CDR2: LGHDT, YNNKEL (reference sequence). This CDR3 contains 13 residues. The CDR3 DNA is TGTGCCAGCAGGAGGGTCCAGAACACTGAAGCTTTCTTT. Its translation: CASRRVQNTEAFF.

This chain joins TRBV3-1 (or the pseudogene TRBV3-2) and TRBJ2-3; the D is unclear. The CDR3 consists of 12 residues. Germline CDR1 and CDR2: LGHDT and YNNKEL (reference sequence). V was pared by 1 base and J by 6 bases, with 5 bases between. CDR3 amino acids: CASSQGLDTQYF. DNA of the CDR3: TGTGCCAGCAGCCAAGGTCTCGATACGCAGTATTTT.

This chain connects TRBV5-5 to TRBJ2-4; possibly TRBD2 for D (6 bases). This CDR3 has 16 amino acids. Germline assignment: CDR1 SGHKS and CDR2 YYEKEE (reference sequence). V was trimmed by 5 bases and J by 1 base, leaving 16 bases between them. The CDR3 coding sequence is TGTGCCAGCAGGGACTTTGGGGGGATGGCCAAAAACATTCAGTACTTC. It encodes CASRDFGGMAKNIQYF.

This rearrangement joins TRBV7-9 to TRBJ2-7, with TRBD1 identical over 8 bases. The CDR3 loop spans 11 amino acids. Germline V gene sequence: CDR1 SEHNR, CDR2 FQNEAQ (reference sequence). With 5 bases clipped from V and 6 bases from J, the junction kept 0 bases outside the gene matches. The chain's CDR3 is CASSDRGEQYF. For the CDR3, the DNA is TGTGCCAGCAGCGACAGGGGCGAGCAGTACTTC. Supplemented by reference TRBV7-9 and TRBJ2-7, the full variable domain reads DTGVSQNPRHKITKRGQNVTFRCDPISEHNRLYWYRQTLGQGPEFLTYFQNEAQLEKSRLLSDRFSAERPKGSFSTLEIQRTEQGDSAMYLCASSDRGEQYFGPGTRLTVT.

This sequence joins TRBV7-9 and TRBJ1-1; 7 positions agree with TRBD1. V was clipped by 5 bases and J by 2 bases; unmatched bases: 5. Germline V CDR1 and CDR2: SEHNR, FQNEAQ (reference sequence). CDR3 size: 14 residues. CDR3 in DNA: TGTGCCAGCAGCCTGGGGACAGTAAACACTGAAGCTTTCTTT. This translates into CASSLGTVNTEAFF. Together with reference TRBV7-9 and TRBJ1-1, the CDR3 gives the full variable domain: DTGVSQNPRHKITKRGQNVTFRCDPISEHNRLYWYRQTLGQGPEFLTYFQNEAQLEKSRLLSDRFSAERPKGSFSTLEIQRTEQGDSAMYLCASSLGTVNTEAFFGQGTRLTVV.

In this sample, this clone turned up once. The CDR3 sequence: CASSQGRETIPTEAFF. In DNA, the CDR3 is TGCGCCAGCAGCCAAGGCAGGGAAACGATTCCCACTGAAGCTTTCTTT. V is TRBV5-1 and J is TRBJ1-1; a weak D match, TRBD1 (5 bases). V was trimmed by 4 bases and J by 4 bases, leaving 20 bases between them. Germline-derived CDR1 and CDR2 are SGHRS and YFSETQ. The CDR3 covers 16 residues.

The chain is built from TRBV24-1 and TRBJ2-5; TRBD2 aligns across 9 bases. Germline-derived CDR1 and CDR2 are KGHDR and SFDVKD. This CDR3 region has 15 residues. Losses at the gene ends were 10 bases for V and 5 bases for J; bases not matched to a gene: 13. CDR3: CATARSSGSGETQYF. The CDR3 DNA follows: TGTGCCACTGCGAGGAGTAGCGGGAGTGGTGAGACCCAGTACTTC.

The V and J genes are TRBV4-3 and TRBJ2-4, with 8 bases that match TRBD1. The CDR3 is 14 residues long. Looked up from germline, CDR1 is LGHNA and CDR2 is YSLEER. The ends lost 4 bases at V and 5 bases at J; junction bases unmatched: 4. The CDR3 DNA reads TGCGCCAGCAGCCGCGGGACAGGCGAAAACATTCAGTACTTC. Translating it yields CASSRGTGENIQYF.

J is TRBJ1-4 and V is TRBV7-2; TRBD1 is a possible D gene (5 bases). This CDR3 spans 13 amino acids. The V gene lost 2 bases and the J gene lost 7 bases, with 8 bases spanning the gap. Germline V lookup: CDR1 SGHTA, CDR2 FQGNSA. The CDR3 loop reads CASSLRQGEKLFF. The DNA of the CDR3 is TGTGCCAGCAGCTTAAGGCAGGGTGAAAAACTGTTTTTT.

The gene calls are TRBV12-3 or TRBV12-4 and TRBJ1-1; D gene unclear. The CDR3 loop spans 12 amino acids. V was pared by 3 bases and J by 6 bases, with 8 bases between. The CDR3 nucleotides read TGTGCCAGCAGTTTCTCTTTCGCTGAAGCTTTCTTT. Translating gives CASSFSFAEAFF.

This chain connects TRBV2 to TRBJ2-1; D is unclear. CDR3 length: 14 amino acids. From germline, CDR1 is SNHLY and CDR2 FYNNEI. The V gene lost 2 bases and the J gene lost 8 bases, with 13 bases spanning the gap. This chain's CDR3 is CASSESRNRDEQFF. CDR3 nucleotides: TGTGCCAGCAGTGAATCAAGGAATCGGGATGAGCAGTTCTTC.

The CDR3 DNA is TGTGCCAGCAGCCGATTAGGGGACCCGGGGGACACTGAAGCTTTCTTT. Translation gives CASSRLGDPGDTEAFF. The chain employs TRBV3-1 (or the pseudogene TRBV3-2) and TRBJ1-1, with D maybe TRBD1 (5 bases). The V and J ends lost 4 bases and 3 bases respectively, with 18 bases between them. The CDR3 contains 16 residues. Per the germline V gene, CDR1 is LGHDT and CDR2 is YNNKEL (reference sequence).

The rearrangement uses TRBV6-5 and TRBJ1-2; a possible D gene is TRBD1 (6 bases). V lost 4 bases and J 0 bases, leaving 15 bases between the germline ends. The CDR3 loop spans 16 amino acids. The germline V gene has CDR1 MNHEY and CDR2 SVGAGI. The CDR3: CASSSLRGVTNYGYTF. The CDR3 DNA is TGTGCCAGCAGTTCCCTCAGGGGAGTAACTAACTATGGCTACACCTTC.

V usage is TRBV3-1 (or the pseudogene TRBV3-2) and J usage is TRBJ1-5; 7 bases agree with TRBD1. The J segment lost 2 bases and the V segment lost 4 bases, leaving 5 bases of the junction unmatched. Germline CDR1 and CDR2: LGHDT and YNNKEL (reference sequence). This CDR3 is 15 amino acids long. This CDR3 is CASSPDRFGNQPQHF. The CDR3 DNA reads as TGTGCCAGCAGCCCGGACAGGTTCGGCAATCAGCCCCAGCATTTT.

The rearrangement joins TRBV6-1 to TRBJ1-6, with D uncertain. This CDR3 comprises 15 residues. V was pared by 0 bases and J by 10 bases, with 13 bases between. Looked up from germline, CDR1 is MNHNS and CDR2 is SASEGT. The CDR3 loop reads CASSEAGLVMSPLHF. CDR3 in DNA: TGTGCCAGCAGTGAAGCTGGTTTAGTTATGTCACCCCTCCACTTT.

This rearrangement joins TRBV7-8 to TRBJ1-1, with 7 positions matching TRBD1. The germline V gene encodes CDR1 SGHVS and CDR2 FQNEAQ. The J segment lost 5 bases and the V segment lost 6 bases, leaving 6 bases of the junction unmatched. This CDR3 contains 13 residues. This CDR3 is CASSRRGRTEAFF. The CDR3 DNA follows: TGTGCCAGCAGTAGGAGGGGGCGGACTGAAGCTTTCTTT.

Here the CDR3 reads CASSPPTSGSSYEQYF. CDR3 in DNA: TGTGCCAGCTCACCACCGACTAGCGGGAGCTCCTACGAGCAGTACTTC. The chain uses TRBV18 and TRBJ2-7, with 12 bases identical to TRBD2. The CDR3 spans 16 residues. V lost 0 bases to trimming and J lost 0 bases; unmatched junction nucleotides: 0. Per germline, CDR1 KGHSH and CDR2 LQKENI.

This chain joins TRBV15 and TRBJ2-3, with 7 bases that match TRBD1. Trimming removed 4 bases from V and 2 bases from J; junction bases left unmatched: 6. Germline assignment: CDR1 LNHNV and CDR2 YYDKDF (reference sequence). CDR3 length: 15 residues. Written as DNA, the CDR3 is TGTGCCACCAGCAAGAACAGGGGTCACACAGATACGCAGTATTTT. Protein product: CATSKNRGHTDTQYF.

The chain uses TRBV5-1 and TRBJ1-1; D not certain. This CDR3 is built from 15 residues. Germline V lookup: CDR1 SGHRS, CDR2 YFSETQ. Deletions cut 4 bases from V and 1 base from J, with 14 bases between. In nucleotides, the CDR3 is TGCGCCAGCAGCCCCAGCGGGAAAAGGAACACTGAAGCTTTCTTT. Translation: CASSPSGKRNTEAFF.

The rearrangement joins TRBV30 to TRBJ2-5; TRBD1 matches 12 bases. V dropped 0 bases and J dropped 7; count of bases not matched to a gene: 6. CDR1 GTSNPN and CDR2 SVGIG come from the germline V gene (reference sequence). The CDR3 has 15 amino acids. The CDR3 sequence is CAWSVFGTGGRTQYF. The CDR3, as DNA: TGTGCCTGGAGTGTCTTCGGGACAGGGGGCCGGACCCAGTACTTC.

This sequence joins TRBV9 and TRBJ1-5, with D uncertain. The V gene's germline CDR1 is SGDLS and CDR2 YYNGEE. The V end lost 4 bases, the J end lost 2 bases, and 16 bases lay between the germline ends. CDR3 length equals 16 residues. CDR3: CASSPRLVGCNQPQHF. CDR3 in DNA: TGTGCCAGCAGCCCGCGGCTTGTTGGTTGCAATCAGCCCCAGCATTTT.

This sequence joins TRBV19 and TRBJ1-1; D is undetermined. The CDR3 is 11 amino acids. Between the trimmed V and J ends, which lost 1 base and 10 bases, there was a span of 7 bases. Germline V gene data show CDR1 as LNHDA and CDR2 as SQIVND (reference sequence). The CDR3 reads CASSIGRGAFF. CDR3 bases: TGTGCCAGTAGTATAGGGAGAGGAGCTTTCTTT.

CDR3 sequence reads: CASSRDTEAYEQYF. As DNA, the CDR3 is TGTGCCAGCAGCCGGGACACGGAGGCCTACGAGCAGTACTTC. The J gene is TRBJ2-7, the V gene TRBV6-5, with TRBD1 as a possible D gene (6 bases). The CDR3 is 14 residues long. Per the germline V gene, CDR1 is MNHEY and CDR2 is SVGAGI. V lost 6 bases to trimming and J lost 2 bases, with 14 bases between them.

This clone was recorded once. The chain links TRBV5-1 to TRBJ1-1, with a possible D match to TRBD1 (5 bases). V was shortened by 0 bases and J by 8 bases, with 17 bases between the two germline ends. CDR1 SGHRS and CDR2 YFSETQ come from the germline V gene. There are 15 residues in the CDR3. This CDR3 is CASSLEFMGRGEAFF. Here the CDR3 DNA reads TGCGCCAGCAGCTTGGAATTTATGGGGCGGGGGGAAGCTTTCTTT. The full variable domain, in which reference TRBV5-1 and TRBJ1-1 provide the parts outside the CDR3, is KAGVTQTPRYLIKTRGQQVTLSCSPISGHRSVSWYQQTPGQGLQFLFEYFSETQRNKGNFPGRFSGRQFSNSRSEMNVSTLELGDSALYLCASSLEFMGRGEAFFGQGTRLTVV.